The 22 T cell receptor beta chains given below trace back to one sample, sequenced in a study of cytomegalovirus exposure and HLA in healthy donors. Amplification used 60 Vbeta primers and 13 Jbeta primers. Sequencing was performed with immunoSEQ multiplex PCR; in TCRdb, only in-frame clones are kept and a portion is missing. The table has 130,000 or so clones, over 60% seen once. Material: PBMCs. Source of these receptors: a woman aged 55-69 years in good health and CMV-seronegative.

The V and J genes are TRBV5-6 and TRBJ2-3; TRBD2 agrees at 7 bases. The CDR3 extends over 16 amino acids. Germline V lookup: CDR1 SGHDT, CDR2 YYEEEE. Unmatched junction bases numbered 13, after V lost 4 bases and J lost 5 bases. The CDR3 protein is CASSRRGGSVGDTQYF. CDR3 DNA: TGTGCCAGCAGCCGACGCGGGGGTTCGGTGGGAGATACGCAGTATTTT.

The chain is built from TRBV28 and TRBJ2-5; 9 nucleotides line up with TRBD1. V trimming: 9 bases; J trimming: 5 bases; junction bases outside the gene matches: 13. Germline CDR1 and CDR2: MDHEN and SYDVKM. The CDR3 contains 15 residues. The CDR3 sequence: CASREPGTGFETQYF. In DNA, the CDR3 is TGTGCCAGTCGTGAGCCCGGGACAGGGTTCGAGACCCAGTACTTC.

This clone was seen only a few times. This sequence joins TRBV6-1 and TRBJ2-5; the match to TRBD2 covers 9 bases. Trimming took 2 bases from V and 0 from J; bases not matched to a gene: 4. The CDR3 runs 16 residues. CDR1 and CDR2 (germline): MNHNS, SASEGT. The CDR3 region has the DNA TGTGCCAGCAGTGAACTAGCGGGGTCGTACCAAGAGACCCAGTACTTC. As protein: CASSELAGSYQETQYF.

The gene calls are TRBV12-2 and TRBJ2-3; no DNA check was done on the table's D call, TRBD2. TRBV12-2 is recorded as a pseudogene. The CDR3 covers 11 residues. CDR3 coding DNA: TGTGCAGGGGGGGGGATAGATACGCAGTATTTT. The encoded protein is CAGGGIDTQYF.

The chain employs TRBV7-3 and TRBJ1-5; possible D gene TRBD1, 6 bases. Trimming stripped 6 bases from V and 4 bases from J, with 16 bases between. The length of the CDR3 is 15 residues. Germline CDR1 reads SGHTA; CDR2 reads FQGTGA. CDR3 coding DNA: TGTGCCAGCAGTCTTGGGGGGGCATCAAATCAGCCCCAGCATTTT. Amino acids: CASSLGGASNQPQHF.

The rearrangement joins TRBV7-3 to TRBJ2-2; D perhaps matches TRBD2 (7 bases). Per the germline V gene, CDR1 is SGHTA and CDR2 is FQGTGA. V was trimmed by 1 base and J by 0 bases, leaving 12 bases between them. The CDR3 covers 17 residues. The CDR3 DNA reads as TGTGCCAGCAGCTTAAGGGGGGGGGCGACGAACACCGGGGAGCTGTTTTTT. Its protein product is CASSLRGGATNTGELFF.

This clone was counted a few times. The chain has TRBV9 and TRBJ2-5; 12 positions agree with TRBD2. Trimming removed 0 bases from V and 4 bases from J; junction bases left unmatched: 10. The CDR3 is 18 residues long. Germline CDR1 reads SGDLS; CDR2 reads YYNGEE. The CDR3 nucleotides read TGTGCCAGCAGCGTAGATTCTAGCGGGAGGGCCGGGGGAGAGACCCAGTACTTC. Translation: CASSVDSSGRAGGETQYF. The complete variable domain, with remaining parts taken from reference TRBV9 and TRBJ2-5, reads DSGVTQTPKHLITATGQRVTLRCSPRSGDLSVYWYQQSLDQGLQFLIQYYNGEERAKGNILERFSAQQFPDLHSELNLSSLELGDSALYFCASSVDSSGRAGGETQYFGPGTRLLVL.

CDR3 sequence: CASTRTGQSQETQYF. CDR3 nucleotide sequence: TGCGCCAGTACCCGGACAGGGCAAAGCCAAGAGACCCAGTACTTC. The gene calls are TRBV5-1 and TRBJ2-5, with 8 bases fitting TRBD1. Germline CDR1 and CDR2: SGHRS and YFSETQ. The CDR3 spans 15 residues. The J segment lost 1 base and the V segment lost 8 bases, leaving 10 bases of the junction unmatched.

The chain carries TRBV19 and TRBJ2-7; 9 bases agree with TRBD1. From germline, CDR1 is LNHDA and CDR2 SQIVND (reference sequence). V lost 7 bases and J lost 7; bases outside the gene matches: 11. The CDR3 extends over 14 amino acids. CDR3 DNA: TGTGCCAGTACCGGGACAGGGTTTTCCTCAGAGCAGTACTTC. Its translation: CASTGTGFSSEQYF.

The rearrangement joins TRBV4-2 to TRBJ1-4; D unresolved. The germline V gene has CDR1 LGHNA and CDR2 YNFKEQ. Trimming stripped 3 bases from V and 0 bases from J, with 11 bases between. This CDR3 is built from 16 residues. CDR3 region: CASSQAQSATNEKLFF. Here the CDR3 DNA reads TGTGCCAGCAGCCAGGCACAGTCTGCAACTAATGAAAAACTGTTTTTT.

The chain is built from TRBV6-1 and TRBJ2-3, with 7 bases lining up with TRBD1. The ends lost 0 bases at V and 2 bases at J; junction bases unmatched: 8. The CDR3 totals 17 residues. The germline V gene encodes CDR1 MNHNS and CDR2 SASEGT. CDR3 sequence (DNA): TGTGCCAGCAGTGAAGCACTCGGGACAGCATACACAGATACGCAGTATTTT. Its protein is CASSEALGTAYTDTQYF.

The chain links TRBV5-1 to TRBJ2-3; possibly TRBD2 for D (6 bases). CDR1 and CDR2 (germline): SGHRS, YFSETQ. Trimming shortened V by 4 bases and J by 7 bases, and 19 bases separated the two germline ends. The CDR3 sequence is 15 residues long. The CDR3 nucleotides are TGCGCCAGCAGCGGAGGGGACGGAGGCACGAATACGCAGTATTTT. As protein: CASSGGDGGTNTQYF.

The chain recombines TRBV7-3 with TRBJ2-1; 15 positions agree with TRBD2. V shed 5 bases, J shed 7 bases, and the junction held 15 bases outside the gene matches. The CDR3 extends over 19 amino acids. Germline-derived CDR1 and CDR2 are SGHTA and FQGTGA. This chain's CDR3 is CASSRKSTGLAGGKNEQFF. Written as DNA, the CDR3 is TGTGCCAGCAGCCGCAAATCTACGGGACTAGCGGGGGGTAAGAATGAGCAGTTCTTC. The full variable domain, completed using reference TRBV7-3 and TRBJ2-1, is GAGVSQTPSNKVTEKGKYVELRCDPISGHTALYWYRQSLGQGPEFLIYFQGTGAADDSGLPNDRFFAVRPEGSVSTLKIQRTERGDSAVYLCASSRKSTGLAGGKNEQFFGPGTRLTVL.

This rearrangement joins TRBV15 to TRBJ1-2; D is unresolved. The V and J ends lost 1 base and 6 bases respectively, with 6 bases between them. The CDR3 covers 12 residues. Germline V gene lookup returns CDR1 LNHNV and CDR2 YYDKDF (reference sequence). In nucleotides, the CDR3 is TGTGCCACCAGCAGAGTATCTCATGGCTACACCTTC. This encodes CATSRVSHGYTF.

The chain links TRBV2 to TRBJ2-1, with 9 bases fitting TRBD2. This CDR3 has 19 amino acids. The V gene end was trimmed by 6 bases and the J gene end by 1 base; junction bases not matched to a gene: 16. Germline V gene sequence: CDR1 SNHLY, CDR2 FYNNEI. The CDR3 coding sequence is TGTGCCAGCAGCCCGAGGCGGGGGGGCAGCGGGTCGTCCTACAATGAGCAGTTCTTC. Encoded protein: CASSPRRGGSGSSYNEQFF.

The table lists this clone with a few counts. This sequence joins TRBV7-7 and TRBJ2-5, with a tentative D call TRBD1 (6 bases). This CDR3 has 13 residues. Trimming removed 5 bases from V and 5 bases from J, with 12 bases in between. Germline assignment: CDR1 SSHAT and CDR2 FNYEAQ (reference sequence). CDR3 in amino acids: CASSPSRGETQYF. DNA of the CDR3: TGTGCCAGCAGCCCTTCGAGGGGGGAGACCCAGTACTTC.

The rearrangement uses TRBV9 and TRBJ1-2; 9 nucleotides align to TRBD1. The CDR3 length is 17 residues. V lost 0 bases and J lost 4; bases outside the gene matches: 10. Per germline, CDR1 SGDLS and CDR2 YYNGEE. The chain's CDR3 is CASSVATGQDRGYGYTF. In DNA form, the CDR3 reads TGTGCCAGCAGCGTAGCTACCGGACAGGACAGGGGCTATGGCTACACCTTC.

This chain links TRBV6-4 with TRBJ1-1, with D possibly matching TRBD1 (5 bases). The V end was cut by 3 bases, the J end by 1 base, with 6 bases between. The CDR3 is 13 amino acids. CDR1 is MRHNA, CDR2 SNTAGT, per germline. The CDR3 region is CASSDQGNTEAFF. DNA for the CDR3: TGTGCCAGCAGTGATCAGGGGAACACTGAAGCTTTCTTT.

The rearrangement links TRBV19 to TRBJ1-6; D perhaps matches TRBD1 (6 bases). CDR1 and CDR2 (germline): LNHDA, SQIVND (reference sequence). The CDR3 runs 16 residues. Trimming took 4 bases from V and 7 from J, leaving 17 bases between them. CDR3 residues: CASSNTNREGNSPLHF. DNA of the CDR3: TGTGCCAGTAGTAATACCAACAGGGAAGGAAATTCACCCCTCCACTTT.

V and J are TRBV30 and TRBJ2-7; 9 nucleotides agree with TRBD1. This CDR3 is 14 amino acids long. J was trimmed by 2 bases and V by 4 bases; bases with no gene match: 6. Germline assignment: CDR1 GTSNPN and CDR2 SVGIG (reference sequence). The CDR3 reads CAWKKGTGTYEQYF. The CDR3 nucleotides are TGTGCCTGGAAAAAAGGGACAGGGACCTACGAGCAGTACTTC.

The chain recombines TRBV23-1 with TRBJ2-2; 7 nucleotides agree with TRBD1. TRBV23-1 is placed among ORFs of uncertain function. This CDR3 has 12 residues. Germline trimming cut 9 bases from V and 8 bases from J; bases unmatched to any gene: 6. CDR3 in DNA: TGCGCCAGTCTGCCGGGACAGGGGGAGCTGTTTTTT. This gives the protein CASLPGQGELFF.

This clone was seen more than once but under ten times. V usage is TRBV7-8 and J usage is TRBJ1-2; 8 nucleotides agree with TRBD1. The ends lost 1 base at V and 1 base at J; junction bases unmatched: 2. The CDR3 consists of 15 residues. Germline V gives CDR1 SGHVS, CDR2 FQNEAQ. DNA of the CDR3: TGTGCCAGCAGCTTAGACAGGGGGTATAACTATGGCTACACCTTC. Translation gives CASSLDRGYNYGYTF.